The 18 T cell receptor beta chains below were found in one sample sequenced in a study of T cells after yellow fever vaccination. TCRdb reanalysed the 5' RACE reads using MiXCR and keeps one entry per CDR3 protein. The data show approximately 550,000 distinct CDR3 sequences, approximately 21% seen once. Material: PBMCs, obtained 15 days after the yellow fever booster vaccination. All receptors come from a man aged 30 to 45 who received the YFV17D yellow fever vaccine.

The chain joins TRBV6-5 to TRBJ2-7; D not resolved. The germline V gene has CDR1 MNHEY and CDR2 SVGAGI. CDR3 length: 13 amino acids. The ends were cut back, 0 bases at V and 5 bases at J, with 8 bases in the middle. CDR3 coding DNA: TGTGCCAGCAGTTACTCGCCAGGCAACGAGCAGTACTTC. This translates into CASSYSPGNEQYF.

The chain has TRBV10-3 and TRBJ1-1; tentative D call: TRBD1 (6 bases). Germline V gene sequence: CDR1 ENHRY, CDR2 SYGVKD. V was cut by 10 bases and J by 1 base, with 13 bases left in between. CDR3 length equals 13 residues. The CDR3 here is CANRGGENTEAFF. The DNA for the CDR3 is TGTGCCAACAGAGGGGGTGAGAACACTGAAGCTTTCTTT.

This clonotype was detected only a few times. V gene TRBV29-1 combines with J gene TRBJ2-1; 10 bases fit TRBD2. The CDR3 extends over 16 amino acids. V was pared by 6 bases and J by 9 bases, with 17 bases of the junction left unmatched. CDR1 and CDR2 from the germline V gene are SQVTM and ANQGSEA. CDR3 bases: TGCAGCGTGGGACGATTTAGCCGGACTAGCGGTACTGAGCAGTTCTTC. Translating it yields CSVGRFSRTSGTEQFF.

The V call is TRBV29-1, the J call TRBJ2-3; the D is unclear. Germline lookup yields CDR1 SQVTM and CDR2 ANQGSEA. V was trimmed by 2 bases and J by 1 base, leaving 7 bases between them. This CDR3 comprises 13 residues. CDR3 residues: CSVEQTRTDTQYF. In DNA form, the CDR3 reads TGCAGCGTTGAACAGACCCGCACAGATACGCAGTATTTT.

The rearrangement links TRBV5-1 to TRBJ2-3, with 10 bases that match TRBD2. CDR1 is SGHRS and CDR2 is YFSETQ in the germline V gene. The CDR3 contains 16 residues. The ends lost 4 bases at V and 4 bases at J; junction bases unmatched: 9. CDR3 in amino acids: CASSTAGGPAADTQYF. CDR3 nucleotides: TGCGCCAGCAGCACAGCGGGAGGGCCGGCGGCAGATACGCAGTATTTT.

In this sample, this clonotype turned up a few times. The V gene is TRBV30, the J gene TRBJ2-5; 7 bases map to TRBD2. This CDR3 has 15 residues. Trimming cost V 3 bases and J 10 bases; bases outside gene matches: 17. Germline V gives CDR1 GTSNPN, CDR2 SVGIG (reference sequence). The CDR3 nucleotides are TGTGCCTGGAGCCTCTCTAGCGGAGCGGGTGGAGGCCAGTACTTC. As protein: CAWSLSSGAGGGQYF.

This clonotype was picked up a small number of times. This chain connects TRBV30 to TRBJ2-7; 7 nucleotides match TRBD1. Germline V gene data show CDR1 as GTSNPN and CDR2 as SVGIG (reference sequence). Germline trimming cut 5 bases from V and 1 base from J; bases unmatched to any gene: 5. The CDR3 contains 13 residues. CDR3 bases: TGTGCCTGGGAGGGGACAGCTTCCTACGAGCAGTACTTC. It yields the protein CAWEGTASYEQYF.

This clonotype appeared a few times. The V and J genes are TRBV6-5 and TRBJ1-3; D is undetermined. The V end lost 3 bases, the J end lost 4 bases, and 13 bases lay between the germline ends. This CDR3 is 15 amino acids long. Germline lookup yields CDR1 MNHEY and CDR2 SVGAGI. The CDR3 nucleotides read TGTGCCAGCAGTTATCCGGGAAAGTCCGGAAACACCATATATTTT. This gives the protein CASSYPGKSGNTIYF.

This clonotype has more than one count but fewer than ten. V usage is TRBV20-1 and J usage is TRBJ2-7; 7 nucleotides agree with TRBD1. This CDR3 spans 13 amino acids. V dropped 3 bases and J dropped 1; count of bases not matched to a gene: 3. Germline V gene lookup returns CDR1 DFQATT and CDR2 SNEGSKA (reference sequence). CDR3 loop: CSARARGSYEQYF. The CDR3, as DNA: TGCAGTGCTAGGGCCAGGGGGTCCTACGAGCAGTACTTC.

The sample holds a few counts of this clonotype. The chain uses TRBV2 and TRBJ2-1; D remains unclear. Per germline, CDR1 SNHLY and CDR2 FYNNEI. The CDR3 is 11 amino acids. Trimming took 2 bases from V and 9 from J, leaving 5 bases between them. CDR3 nucleotide sequence: TGTGCCAGCAGTGAACGAACTGAGCAGTTCTTC. It codes for CASSERTEQFF.

The chain employs TRBV27 and TRBJ2-1; a weak D match, TRBD2 (5 bases). The CDR3 consists of 15 residues. V gave up 6 bases and J gave up 2 bases, with 14 bases separating them. CDR1 is MNHEY, CDR2 SMNVEV, per germline (reference sequence). The CDR3 DNA sequence: TGTGCCAGCAGAGAGGCGTGGGGAGCCTACAATGAGCAGTTCTTC. Its protein product is CASREAWGAYNEQFF.

In its sample, this clonotype was seen a few times. The rearrangement links TRBV29-1 to TRBJ2-3; 8 bases line up with TRBD1. This CDR3 contains 13 residues. Per the germline V gene, CDR1 is SQVTM and CDR2 is ANQGSEA. V was clipped by 5 bases and J by 4 bases; unmatched bases: 5. The CDR3 DNA follows: TGCAGCGTTACTGGACAGGGTTCAGATACGCAGTATTTT. Residues: CSVTGQGSDTQYF.

This chain connects TRBV25-1 to TRBJ2-2; 9 bases map to TRBD1. Germline loops: CDR1 MGHDK, CDR2 SYGVNS. This CDR3 region has 16 residues. V gave up 3 bases and J gave up 6 bases; unmatched junction bases: 8. The CDR3 region is CASSDSYRGRAGELFF. As DNA, the CDR3 is TGTGCCAGCAGTGACTCATACAGGGGGCGGGCCGGGGAGCTGTTTTTT. Supplemented by reference TRBV25-1 and TRBJ2-2, the full variable domain reads EADIYQTPRYLVIGTGKKITLECSQTMGHDKMYWYQQDPGMELHLIHYSYGVNSTEKGDLSSESTVSRIRTEHFPLTLESARPSHTSQYLCASSDSYRGRAGELFFGEGSRLTVL.

This clonotype was counted only a few times. The chain combines TRBV5-4 with TRBJ2-3; D could derive from TRBD1 or TRBD2 (6 bases each). Germline CDR1 reads SGHNT; CDR2 reads YYREEE (reference sequence). The CDR3 length is 17 residues. V was cut by 0 bases and J by 3 bases, with 17 bases left in between. The CDR3 spells CASSLGGGRRFTDTQYF. CDR3 DNA: TGTGCCAGCAGCTTGGGTGGGGGGCGAAGGTTTACAGATACGCAGTATTTT.

This chain uses TRBV5-1 with TRBJ2-5; the D gene is possibly TRBD2 (5 bases). This CDR3 comprises 15 residues. In germline, CDR1 is SGHRS, CDR2 YFSETQ. CDR3 DNA: TGCGCGAGCGGTCGGGGTCGAGGATTCCAAGAGACCCAGTACTTC. It yields the protein CASGRGRGFQETQYF.

Notes on this clonotype: The germline gene is not matched at one end of the junction; a read error may be the cause. This chain uses TRBV12-3 or TRBV12-4 with TRBJ2-2, with 7 bases that match TRBD1. This CDR3 is 17 amino acids long. The CDR3, as DNA: TGTGCCAGCAGCCCCAGGCTCACAGGGGTGAACGCCGGGGAGCTGTTTTTT. Its translation is CASSPRLTGVNAGELFF.

Points on this clonotype: Mismatch with germline at one junction end may stem from a read error. V and J are TRBV6-1 and TRBJ1-1, with D perhaps TRBD1 (5 bases). This CDR3 is built from 13 residues. Germline loops: CDR1 MNHNS, CDR2 SASEGT. The CDR3 protein is CASSNPGPTGAFF. CDR3 coding DNA: TGTGCCAGCTCCAATCCAGGGCCTACTGGAGCTTTCTTT.

The V call is TRBV5-5, the J call TRBJ2-7; a weak D match, TRBD2 (5 bases). This CDR3 is 14 amino acids long. The V end was cut by 4 bases, the J end by 2 bases, with 13 bases between. From germline, CDR1 is SGHKS and CDR2 YYEKEE (reference sequence). In DNA, the CDR3 is TGTGCCAGCAGCCCCGGGATTGGAGCCTACGAGCAGTACTTC. Its translation: CASSPGIGAYEQYF.